This T cell receptor beta chain was recorded in a study of CD8 T cells in ankylosing spondylitis. The study's findings and limits: Ankylosing spondylitis blood appeared to carry a characteristic TCR beta motif of fewer than 10 highly homologous variants.

This clonotype was detected ten times or more. Its target is unknown. TCRdb redid the calling of the 5' RACE reads with MiXCR, one entry per CDR3 protein. The repertoire holds about 500,000 distinct CDR3 sequences, with about 13% as singletons. This TCR derives from a male donor with ankylosing spondylitis. Sequenced: blood, either unsorted or a sorted T cell fraction (not recorded which).

The CDR3 DNA follows: TGTGCCAGCAGTGAATATGAAAAACTGTTTTTT. Its protein product is CASSEYEKLFF. The V call is TRBV6-1, the J call TRBJ1-4; D ambiguous. The CDR3 sequence is 11 residues long. V lost 2 bases and J lost 6, with 1 base in between. Germline V lookup: CDR1 MNHNS, CDR2 SASEGT.